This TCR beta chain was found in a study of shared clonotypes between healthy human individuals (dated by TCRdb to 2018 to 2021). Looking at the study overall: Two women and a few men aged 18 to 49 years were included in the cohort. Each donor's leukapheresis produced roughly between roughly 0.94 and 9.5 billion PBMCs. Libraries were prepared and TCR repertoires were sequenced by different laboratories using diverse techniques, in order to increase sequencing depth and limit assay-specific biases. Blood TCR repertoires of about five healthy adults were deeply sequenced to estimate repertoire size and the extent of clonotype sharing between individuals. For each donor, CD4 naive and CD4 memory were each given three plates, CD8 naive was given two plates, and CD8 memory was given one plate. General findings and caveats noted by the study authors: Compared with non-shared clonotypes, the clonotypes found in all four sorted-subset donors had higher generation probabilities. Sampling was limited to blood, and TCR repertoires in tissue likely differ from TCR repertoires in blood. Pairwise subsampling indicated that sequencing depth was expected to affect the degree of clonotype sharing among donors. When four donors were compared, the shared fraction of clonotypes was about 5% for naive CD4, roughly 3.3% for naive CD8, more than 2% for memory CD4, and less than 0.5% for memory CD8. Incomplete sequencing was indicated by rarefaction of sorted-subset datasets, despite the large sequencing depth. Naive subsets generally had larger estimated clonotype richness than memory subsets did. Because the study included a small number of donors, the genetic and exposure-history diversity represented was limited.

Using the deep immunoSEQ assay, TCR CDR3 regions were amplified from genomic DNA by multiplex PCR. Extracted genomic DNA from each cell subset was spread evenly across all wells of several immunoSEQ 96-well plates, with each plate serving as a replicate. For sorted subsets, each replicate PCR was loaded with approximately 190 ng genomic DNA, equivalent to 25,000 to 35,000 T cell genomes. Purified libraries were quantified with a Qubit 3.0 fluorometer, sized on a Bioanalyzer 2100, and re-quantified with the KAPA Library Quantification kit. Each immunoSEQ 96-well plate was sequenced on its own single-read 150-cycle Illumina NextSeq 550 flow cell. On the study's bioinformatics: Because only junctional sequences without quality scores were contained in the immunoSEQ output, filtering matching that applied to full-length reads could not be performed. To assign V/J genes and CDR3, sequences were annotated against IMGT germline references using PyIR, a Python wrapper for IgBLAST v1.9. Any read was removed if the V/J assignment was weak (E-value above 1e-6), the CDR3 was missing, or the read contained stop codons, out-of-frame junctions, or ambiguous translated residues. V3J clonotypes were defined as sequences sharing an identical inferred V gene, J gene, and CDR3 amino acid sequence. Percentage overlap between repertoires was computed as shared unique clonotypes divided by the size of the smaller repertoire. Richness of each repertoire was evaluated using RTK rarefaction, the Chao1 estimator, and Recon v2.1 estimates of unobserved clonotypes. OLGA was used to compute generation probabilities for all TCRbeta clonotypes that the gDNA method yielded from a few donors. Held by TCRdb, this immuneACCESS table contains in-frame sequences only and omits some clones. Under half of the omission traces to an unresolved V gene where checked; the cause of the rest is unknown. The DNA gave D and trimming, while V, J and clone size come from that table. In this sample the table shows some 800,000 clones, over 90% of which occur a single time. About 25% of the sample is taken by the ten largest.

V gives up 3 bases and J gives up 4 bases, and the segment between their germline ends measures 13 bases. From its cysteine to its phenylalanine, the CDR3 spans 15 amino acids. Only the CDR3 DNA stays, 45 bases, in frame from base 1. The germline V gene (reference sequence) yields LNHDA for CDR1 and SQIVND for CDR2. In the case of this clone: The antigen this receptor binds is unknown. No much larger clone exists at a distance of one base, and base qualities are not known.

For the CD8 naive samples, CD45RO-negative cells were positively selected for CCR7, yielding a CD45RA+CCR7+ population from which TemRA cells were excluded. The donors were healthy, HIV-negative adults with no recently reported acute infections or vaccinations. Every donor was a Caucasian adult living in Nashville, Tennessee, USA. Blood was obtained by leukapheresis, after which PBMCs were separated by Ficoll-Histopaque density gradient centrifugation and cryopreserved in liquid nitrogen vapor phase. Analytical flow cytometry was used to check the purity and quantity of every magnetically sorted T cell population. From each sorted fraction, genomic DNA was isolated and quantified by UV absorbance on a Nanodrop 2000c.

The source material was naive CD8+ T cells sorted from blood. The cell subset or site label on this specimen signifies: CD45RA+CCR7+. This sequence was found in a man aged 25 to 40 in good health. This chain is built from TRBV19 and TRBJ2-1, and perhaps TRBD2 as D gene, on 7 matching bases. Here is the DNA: TGTGCCAGTAGTATCCGGGGAGGGGGGTACAATGAGCAGTTCTTC. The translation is CASSIRGGGYNEQFF.